This is a list of T cell receptor beta chains from one sample in a study of blood T cell repertoires in COVID-19. Method: immunoSEQ multiplex PCR; TCRdb's copy keeps in-frame clones and lacks some. This sample has 49,000 or so clones, with approximately 88% found just once. The sample consisted of peripheral blood. The origin of the receptors is a man over 45 with acute or convalescent COVID-19. The CDR3 runs from the conserved cysteine through the conserved F or W. The D gene is left open where the match is weak. Size tells how often a clone was seen (once, few, many) or the class of an expanded clone, and some rows leave it out.

clone size	V gene	J gene	D gene	CDR3 DNA	CDR3 protein
NA	TRBV27	TRBJ2-7	TRBD1	TGTGCCAGCAGTTCCGGGACAGGGAACACATTCCACTACGAGCAGTACTTC	CASSSGTGNTFHYEQYF
NA	TRBV24-1	TRBJ1-5	TRBD1	TGTGCCACCGGACAGGGGGCTACGAATCAGCCCCAGCATTTT	CATGQGATNQPQHF
NA	TRBV7-9	TRBJ2-7	NA	TGTGCCAGCAGCTTAGATGCAGGGACTTACGAGCAGTACTTC	CASSLDAGTYEQYF
NA	TRBV2	TRBJ1-1	TRBD1	TGTGCCAGCACACTACAGGGGGCGGAAAGCACTGAAGCTTTCTTT	CASTLQGAESTEAFF
NA	TRBV18	TRBJ1-1	TRBD1	TGTGCCAGCTCACAGAACGCCGGGACAGAGAACACTGAAGCTTTCTTT	CASSQNAGTENTEAFF
once	TRBV5-1	TRBJ1-1	NA	TGCGCCAGCAGCCTGCCCCCCCCCAGGGGTGGTGAAGCTTTCTTT	CASSLPPPRGGEAFF
NA	TRBV3-1/TRBV3-2	TRBJ2-1	TRBD2	TGTGCCAGCAGCCAGCTGCCTAGCGGGGGGAGTGAGCAGTTCTTC	CASSQLPSGGSEQFF
few	TRBV18	TRBJ1-1	TRBD1	TGTGCCAGCTCAAAGGAGGGACAGGGGAACACTGAAGCTTTCTTT	CASSKEGQGNTEAFF
large	TRBV15	TRBJ1-5	TRBD1	TGTGCCACCAGCAGAGGTCGGCAGGGGGAAGATCAGCCCCAGCATTTT	CATSRGRQGEDQPQHF
NA	TRBV9	TRBJ1-2	NA	TGTGCCAGCAACAGAGCTAACTATGGCTACACCTTC	CASNRANYGYTF
NA	TRBV14	TRBJ2-7	TRBD2	TGTGCCAGCAGCCAGGAAGGACTAGCCACCTACGAGCAGTACTTC	CASSQEGLATYEQYF
once	TRBV9	TRBJ2-1	NA	TGTGCCAGCAGCGTAACCGGGAGAAGCTCCTACAATGAGCAGTTCTTC	CASSVTGRSSYNEQFF
NA	TRBV27	TRBJ2-7	TRBD1	TGTGCCAGCAGTACCCACTCGACAGGGCACTACGAGCAGTACTTC	CASSTHSTGHYEQYF
NA	TRBV25-1	TRBJ1-2	NA	TGTGCCAGCAGTTACCGGGGGGCAGAGGGCTACACCTTC	CASSYRGAEGYTF
NA	TRBV10-3	TRBJ1-2	TRBD1	TGTGCCATCAGTGGGACAGGACAGGGGCGAACCTATGGCTACACCTTC	CAISGTGQGRTYGYTF
NA	TRBV2	TRBJ1-4	NA	TGTGCCAGCACCCTGGGGATGGGGGGGACGATTAATGAAAAACTGTTTTTT	CASTLGMGGTINEKLFF
NA	TRBV5-1	TRBJ2-1	NA	TGCGCCAGCAGCGTAAATTCACAGTACAATGAGCAGTTCTTC	CASSVNSQYNEQFF
NA	TRBV4-3	TRBJ1-2	TRBD1	TGCGCCAGCAGCCAAGTAGGGGGCACATATGGCTACACCTTC	CASSQVGGTYGYTF
NA	TRBV6-1	TRBJ1-1	TRBD1	TGTGCCAGCAGTGAACGGACAGGGGCGTACACTGAAGCTTTCTTT	CASSERTGAYTEAFF
NA	TRBV5-1	TRBJ2-7	NA	TGCGCCAGCAGCTTGGATGTCTCCGGGTACGAGCAGTACTTC	CASSLDVSGYEQYF
NA	TRBV27	TRBJ2-5	TRBD1	TGTGCCAGCAGAAGGACAGGGCGGGAGACCCAGTACTTC	CASRRTGRETQYF
NA	TRBV6-5	TRBJ2-1	TRBD2	TGTGCCAGCAGCCGACTAGCGGGAGAGTCTGAGCAGTTCTTC	CASSRLAGESEQFF
NA	TRBV4-3	TRBJ2-3	TRBD2	TGCGCCAGCAGCCAAACTGGACTAGCCTTGACAGATACGCAGTATTTT	CASSQTGLALTDTQYF
NA	TRBV3-1/TRBV3-2	TRBJ2-7	NA	TGTGCCAGCAGCCAGCCCTGGGAGCCTTCCTCCTACGAGCAGTACTTC	CASSQPWEPSSYEQYF
NA	TRBV28	TRBJ2-5	NA	TGTGCCAGCAGTTTGGCCGGACTCCAAGAGACCCAGTACTTC	CASSLAGLQETQYF
NA	TRBV10-2	TRBJ2-1	TRBD2	TGCGCCAGCAGTATCGGGACTAGCGGGAGCAATGAGCAGTTCTTC	CASSIGTSGSNEQFF
NA	TRBV6-4	TRBJ2-2	NA	TGTGCCAGCAGCCTATCAGGGGTAGAGAGCACCGGGGAGCTGTTTTTT	CASSLSGVESTGELFF
NA	TRBV7-9	TRBJ1-5	NA	TGTGCCAGCAGCCCTATAAATCAGCCCCAGCATTTT	CASSPINQPQHF
few	TRBV7-6	TRBJ1-6	TRBD1	TGTGCCAGCAGCTCCACAGGGGCAGATAATTCACCCCTCCACTTT	CASSSTGADNSPLHF
NA	TRBV4-3	TRBJ2-4	NA	TGCGCCAGCAGCCGCAATGGGAGGACAGGTGGCCAAAACATTCAGTACTTC	CASSRNGRTGGQNIQYF
once	TRBV5-1	TRBJ1-3	TRBD1	TGCGCCAGCAGCTTGGCTGGGCAGGGGGACACCATATATTTT	CASSLAGQGDTIYF
once	TRBV27	TRBJ1-6	NA	TGTGCCAGCAGTTTATCAAGGCAGGGGCGGGATAATTCACCCCTCCACTTT	CASSLSRQGRDNSPLHF
once	TRBV19	TRBJ1-5	TRBD1	TGTGCCAGTAGTGGGACAGGGCTTCAGCCCCAGCATTTT	CASSGTGLQPQHF
NA	TRBV19	TRBJ1-5	NA	TGTGCCAGTAGTATTCTCTCGGGTGATCAGCCCCAGCATTTT	CASSILSGDQPQHF
NA	TRBV4-2	TRBJ1-3	NA	TGTGCCAGCAGCCAAGATCCACAATCAGGAAACACCATATATTTT	CASSQDPQSGNTIYF
NA	TRBV10-3	TRBJ1-1	NA	TGTGCCATCAGTGAGCCTACAGGGCGGGCTTTCTTT	CAISEPTGRAFF
NA	TRBV19	TRBJ1-1	NA	TGTGCCAGTAGTATGAACCAGGGGAACACTGAAGCTTTCTTT	CASSMNQGNTEAFF